Shown below are 28 T cell receptor beta chains from a single sample sequenced in a study of vaccination and CD4 T cells after COVID-19 (dated 2022 in TCRdb). Libraries were built with PCR. Instrument on record: Illumina iSeq 100. TCR sequencing of DNA from cultured CD4+ T cells used the Oncomine TCR Beta short-read assay at the Johns Hopkins FTIC core. TCRdb reanalyzed the raw reads on its own, using fastp at Q25 for trimming and MiXCR for clone calling, and kept in-frame beta chains. Every entry covers one CDR3 protein and lists the most common genes and DNA from its rows. The sample table contains 4,600 or so distinct CDR3 sequences; only one count was recorded for about 30% of them. Of the sample, 25% to 35% is held by the ten largest clones. The treatment or condition label of this sample denotes: approximately nine-day PBMC culture with coronavirus spike peptide pools or control peptides (ViraFEST assay).

For these TCRs, the target antigens are not known. The specimen was CD4+ T cells from blood, cultured in vitro. Receptor source: a human donor who had recovered from COVID-19.

This chain links TRBV30 with TRBJ2-2; D gene unclear. V lost 0 bases to trimming and J lost 0 bases, with 5 bases between them. Germline CDR1 and CDR2: GTSNPN and SVGIG (reference sequence). There are 14 residues in the CDR3. CDR3: CAWSVRPNTGELFF. CDR3 nucleotides: TGTGCCTGGAGTGTAAGGCCGAACACCGGGGAGCTGTTTTTT.

The rearrangement joins TRBV6-1 to TRBJ2-1; TRBD2 matches 10 bases. CDR1 is MNHNS and CDR2 is SASEGT in the germline V gene. J lost 0 bases, V lost 11 bases, and 13 bases had no gene match. This CDR3 contains 17 residues. CDR3 sequence reads: CAAKSSGGMSSYNEQFF. CDR3 nucleotide sequence: TGTGCCGCAAAATCTAGCGGGGGAATGAGCTCCTACAATGAGCAGTTCTTC.

The V call is TRBV7-2, the J call TRBJ2-5; a possible D gene is TRBD2 (6 bases). Germline V gene data show CDR1 as SGHTA and CDR2 as FQGNSA. This CDR3 is built from 15 residues. Deletions cut 5 bases from V and 2 bases from J, with 15 bases between. The chain's CDR3 is CASSLVGGTQETQYF. The CDR3, as DNA: TGTGCCAGCAGCCTCGTGGGGGGAACACAAGAGACCCAGTACTTC.

The V gene is TRBV11-2, the J gene TRBJ2-1; TRBD2 matches 8 bases. With V trimmed by 5 bases and J by 7 bases, 13 bases remained unmatched. The CDR3 extends over 16 amino acids. Germline loops: CDR1 SGHAT, CDR2 FQNNGV. The CDR3 DNA sequence: TGTGCCAGCAGCCAAGTAGGGGCGGGGGGCCGGAATGAGCAGTTCTTC. Residues: CASSQVGAGGRNEQFF.

The genes are TRBV28 and TRBJ1-1; a possible D gene is TRBD1 (5 bases). Trimming pared 2 bases from V and 10 bases from J, leaving 23 bases between. The CDR3 consists of 16 residues. The germline V gene has CDR1 MDHEN and CDR2 SYDVKM. DNA of the CDR3: TGTGCCAGCAGTTTAGTCCCTGGGGGGAGGGTTGGGAGAGCTTTCTTT. Amino acids: CASSLVPGGRVGRAFF. The full variable domain, with the rest looked up from reference TRBV28 and TRBJ1-1, is DVKVTQSSRYLVKRTGEKVFLECVQDMDHENMFWYRQDPGLGLRLIYFSYDVKMKEKGDIPEGYSVSREKKERFSLILESASTNQTSMYLCASSLVPGGRVGRAFFGQGTRLTVV.

This chain connects TRBV6-4 to TRBJ2-3; 15 nucleotides match TRBD2. The CDR3 totals 17 residues. Germline assignment: CDR1 MRHNA and CDR2 SNTAGT. V was pared by 2 bases and J by 4 bases, with 4 bases of the junction left unmatched. CDR3 coding DNA: TGTGCCAGCAGTGACCGCGGACTAGCGGGGGGGCCAGATACGCAGTATTTT. It specifies CASSDRGLAGGPDTQYF.

This clonotype was seen only a few times. One end of the junction varies from germline; a read error may be responsible. The chain has TRBV4-1 and TRBJ2-3, with 11 nucleotides matching TRBD2. The CDR3 consists of 16 residues. The germline V gene has CDR1 MGHRA and CDR2 YSYEKL. This chain's CDR3 is CASRHLLAGGTDTQYF. The CDR3 region has the DNA TGCGCCAGCCGCCATTTACTAGCGGGGGGCACAGATACGCAGTATTTT.

This clonotype showed up just once. The chain joins TRBV7-9 to TRBJ2-1; 7 bases are a match to TRBD2. The CDR3 loop spans 15 amino acids. V dropped 1 base and J dropped 4; count of bases not matched to a gene: 4. Germline CDR1 is SEHNR and CDR2 is FQNEAQ (reference sequence). Here the CDR3 DNA reads TGTGCCAGCAGCTTAGGCGGGAGCAGGTACAATGAGCAGTTCTTC. Protein: CASSLGGSRYNEQFF.

This clonotype was found a few times. This sequence joins TRBV20-1 and TRBJ1-1; tentative D call: TRBD1 (6 bases). The CDR3 has 13 residues. CDR1 DFQATT and CDR2 SNEGSKA come from the germline V gene (reference sequence). Between the trimmed V and J ends, which lost 6 bases and 3 bases, there was a span of 14 bases. For the CDR3, the DNA is TGCAGTGCAGCCGGGGCAGGGGACACTGAAGCTTTCTTT. It is translated as CSAAGAGDTEAFF.

Only a few counts were recorded for this clonotype. CDR3 DNA sequence: TGCAGTGCTAGAGGGGCAGGAGGGAGCTCCTACAATGAGCAGTTCTTC. This gives the protein CSARGAGGSSYNEQFF. The chain uses TRBV20-1 and TRBJ2-1, with D possibly being TRBD2 (6 bases). The CDR3 is made up of 16 amino acids. Germline CDR1 and CDR2: DFQATT and SNEGSKA (reference sequence). Deletions cut 1 base from V and 0 bases from J, with 13 bases between.

There are a few counts of this clonotype. J is TRBJ1-1 and V is TRBV6-5; 7 nucleotides agree with TRBD1. After removal of 2 bases from V and 0 bases from J, the junction contained 9 bases not matched to a gene. Looked up from germline, CDR1 is MNHEY and CDR2 is SVGAGI. The CDR3 has 17 amino acids. Here the CDR3 reads CASSYLGRGFMNTEAFF. The DNA of the CDR3 is TGTGCCAGCAGTTACCTCGGCAGGGGGTTTATGAACACTGAAGCTTTCTTT.

The rearrangement joins TRBV19 to TRBJ2-7, with D perhaps TRBD2 (5 bases). With 5 bases removed from V and 0 bases from J, the gap between germline ends came to 11 bases. The CDR3 extends over 14 amino acids. The germline gives CDR1 LNHDA, CDR2 SQIVND (reference sequence). The CDR3 region is CASSEGWSSYEQYF. The CDR3 nucleotides are TGTGCCAGTAGTGAGGGATGGAGCTCCTACGAGCAGTACTTC.

V usage is TRBV29-1 and J usage is TRBJ1-1; D is uncertain. The germline V and J ends were trimmed by 6 bases and 4 bases, with 6 bases remaining between them. Germline V gene lookup returns CDR1 SQVTM and CDR2 ANQGSEA. The CDR3 runs 10 residues. The CDR3 DNA sequence: TGCAGCGTCCGGAGCACTGAAGCTTTCTTT. This codes for CSVRSTEAFF.

This clonotype was seen more than once but under ten times. Here the CDR3 DNA reads TGTGCCAGCAGCTTGCAGGGTCTCAGTACTGAAGCTTTCTTT. Amino acids: CASSLQGLSTEAFF. The chain carries TRBV7-2 and TRBJ1-1, with D perhaps matching TRBD1 (5 bases). Trimming stripped 3 bases from V and 5 bases from J, with 13 bases between. The CDR3 extends over 14 amino acids. Germline V gene sequence: CDR1 SGHTA, CDR2 FQGNSA. Complete variable domain (other parts from reference TRBV7-2 and TRBJ1-1): GAGVSQSPSNKVTEKGKDVELRCDPISGHTALYWYRQSLGQGLEFLIYFQGNSAPDKSGLPSDRFSAERTGGSVSTLTIQRTQQEDSAVYLCASSLQGLSTEAFFGQGTRLTVV.

The chain has TRBV7-9 and TRBJ2-3; tentative D call: TRBD1 (6 bases). The CDR3 extends over 14 amino acids. V shed 4 bases and J shed 4 bases, with 12 bases lying between them. In germline, CDR1 is SEHNR, CDR2 FQNEAQ (reference sequence). This CDR3 reads CASSSGTSADTQYF. DNA of the CDR3: TGTGCCAGCAGCTCCGGGACATCCGCAGATACGCAGTATTTT.

V and J are TRBV7-2 and TRBJ2-7; D is ambiguous. V lost 4 bases and J lost 3, with 4 bases in between. The CDR3 runs 11 residues. Germline assignment: CDR1 SGHTA and CDR2 FQGNSA. The CDR3 DNA sequence: TGTGCCAGCAGCTACAACTACGAGCAGTACTTC. It yields the protein CASSYNYEQYF.

J is TRBJ2-7 and V is TRBV11-3; a weak D match, TRBD1 (5 bases). CDR1 is SGHNT, CDR2 YENEEA, per germline. The CDR3 totals 14 residues. V was clipped by 4 bases and J by 2 bases, with 12 bases between them. CDR3 amino acids: CASSSRALAYEQYF. The CDR3 region has the DNA TGTGCCAGCAGCTCCAGGGCGTTGGCCTACGAGCAGTACTTC.

The CDR3 DNA sequence: TGTGCCAGTAGCATGGGAGGGGACTATGGCTACACCTTC. This gives the protein CASSMGGDYGYTF. The chain combines TRBV19 with TRBJ1-2; D might be TRBD1 (5 bases). The CDR3 consists of 13 residues. Germline values: CDR1 LNHDA, CDR2 SQIVND (reference sequence). The ends were cut back, 6 bases at V and 3 bases at J, with 11 bases in the middle. The full variable domain, rest sourced from reference TRBV19 and TRBJ1-2, is DGGITQSPKYLFRKEGQNVTLSCEQNLNHDAMYWYRQDPGQGLRLIYYSQIVNDFQKGDIAEGYSVSREKKESFPLTVTSAQKNPTAFYLCASSMGGDYGYTFGSGTRLTVV.

This chain links TRBV5-1 with TRBJ1-2; D is unresolved. With 0 bases removed from V and 7 bases from J, the gap between germline ends came to 7 bases. This CDR3 region has 12 residues. In germline, CDR1 is SGHRS, CDR2 YFSETQ. CDR3 nucleotide sequence: TGCGCCAGCAGCTTGGACGCAAGTGGCTACACCTTC. This encodes CASSLDASGYTF.

The chain combines TRBV20-1 with TRBJ2-2, with D perhaps TRBD2 (5 bases). Germline CDR1 DFQATT, CDR2 SNEGSKA (reference sequence). V was clipped by 2 bases and J by 8 bases, with 12 bases between them. CDR3 size: 13 residues. The CDR3 region is CSARPTGEGELFF. The CDR3 DNA reads TGCAGTGCTAGACCCACTGGGGAGGGGGAGCTGTTTTTT.

This chain joins TRBV4-3 and TRBJ2-3; D remains ambiguous. CDR1 and CDR2 from the germline V gene are LGHNA and YSLEER. This CDR3 is built from 12 residues. With 0 bases removed from V and 7 bases from J, the gap between germline ends came to 5 bases. CDR3 nucleotides: TGCGCCAGCAGCCAAGAAGGGAATACGCAGTATTTT. Translated: CASSQEGNTQYF.

This clonotype was observed a handful of times. In DNA, the CDR3 is TGCAGTGCTAGAGATTCGAGACTAGCTGACGATACGCAGTATTTT. Translation: CSARDSRLADDTQYF. The chain has TRBV20-1 and TRBJ2-3; TRBD2 agrees at 7 bases. V dropped 0 bases and J dropped 6; count of bases not matched to a gene: 9. The CDR3 runs 15 residues. CDR1 DFQATT and CDR2 SNEGSKA come from the germline V gene (reference sequence).

The J gene is TRBJ2-1, the V gene TRBV5-1; TRBD1 agrees at 10 bases. The CDR3 totals 14 residues. Germline assignment: CDR1 SGHRS and CDR2 YFSETQ. Trimming removed 1 base from V and 9 bases from J; junction bases left unmatched: 4. The CDR3 DNA sequence: TGCGCCAGCAGCTTGAGACAGGGGGCAGGTGAGCAGTTCTTC. It codes for CASSLRQGAGEQFF.

This sequence joins TRBV11-1 and TRBJ1-1; unclear D gene. Trimming shortened V by 5 bases and J by 6 bases, and 10 bases separated the two germline ends. Per germline, CDR1 SGHAT and CDR2 FQDESV (reference sequence). The CDR3 is made up of 12 amino acids. The CDR3 coding sequence is TGTGCCAGCAGCGGTTCCGACGCTGAAGCTTTCTTT. Its translation is CASSGSDAEAFF. Complete variable domain (other parts from reference TRBV11-1 and TRBJ1-1): EAEVAQSPRYKITEKSQAVAFWCDPISGHATLYWYRQILGQGPELLVQFQDESVVDDSQLPKDRFSAERLKGVDSTLKIQPAELGDSAMYLCASSGSDAEAFFGQGTRLTVV.

CDR3 sequence (DNA): TGTGCCAGCAGTTTAGCGGGAGAGGGTGAAGAGACCCAGTACTTC. As protein: CASSLAGEGEETQYF. V gene TRBV6-2 or TRBV6-3 combines with J gene TRBJ2-5; 9 positions agree with TRBD2. The CDR3 has 15 amino acids. Germline values: CDR1 MNHEY, CDR2 SVGEGT. J was trimmed by 3 bases and V by 4 bases; bases with no gene match: 6.

The rearrangement uses TRBV6-1 and TRBJ2-5; a weak D match, TRBD2 (6 bases). Germline V gene lookup returns CDR1 MNHNS and CDR2 SASEGT. This CDR3 is 14 amino acids long. V shed 1 base and J shed 5 bases, with 11 bases lying between them. The CDR3 loop is CASSEVWGGETQYF. CDR3 DNA: TGTGCCAGCAGTGAAGTCTGGGGAGGCGAGACCCAGTACTTC.

This clonotype was seen a few times. The rearrangement links TRBV6-1 to TRBJ1-5; possible D gene TRBD1, 5 bases. Germline V gene lookup returns CDR1 MNHNS and CDR2 SASEGT. CDR3 length: 17 amino acids. The ends were cut back, 7 bases at V and 0 bases at J, with 19 bases in the middle. The CDR3 loop reads CASNVNRGSLSNQPQHF. As DNA, the CDR3 is TGTGCCAGCAACGTGAATCGGGGGAGTCTTAGCAATCAGCCCCAGCATTTT.

This clonotype has a handful of counts. CDR3 loop: CAISRQGASNEQYF. For the CDR3, the DNA is TGTGCCATCTCCCGGCAGGGGGCTTCAAACGAGCAGTACTTC. This chain links TRBV10-3 with TRBJ2-7, with 8 positions matching TRBD1. Germline CDR1 and CDR2: ENHRY and SYGVKD. The V gene end was trimmed by 8 bases and the J gene end by 5 bases; junction bases not matched to a gene: 11. This CDR3 has 14 amino acids.